This TCR beta chain was sequenced during a study of T-cell memory formation after mild COVID-19. Study-wide findings and caveats: The finding that pre-infection memory included some responding clones suggested that cross-reactive memory joined.

In this sample, this clonotype turned up a few times. The antigen remains unidentified. Deletions cut 3 bases from V and 5 bases from J, with 10 bases between. CDR1 is LGHDT and CDR2 is YNNKEL in the germline V gene (reference sequence). The length of the CDR3 is 14 residues. 5'RACE, which relied on constant-segment primers, yielded TCR alpha and TCR beta cDNA libraries carrying sample barcodes and UMIs. TCRdb re-called the 5' RACE reads with MiXCR, one entry per CDR3 protein. This table has 350,000 to 500,000 distinct CDR3 sequences, approximately 19% appearing once. This rearrangement joins TRBV3-1 to TRBJ1-4; D is undetermined. The sample comprised PBMCs or a T cell subset sorted from them (not recorded which). The sequence was collected from a man aged 18-30 years who had mild COVID-19 (a few samples of this study predate the infection). Cell type and time point are not known. CDR3 sequence (DNA): TGTGCCAGCAGCCATAGGGCCAACAATGAAAAACTGTTTTTT. It encodes CASSHRANNEKLFF.